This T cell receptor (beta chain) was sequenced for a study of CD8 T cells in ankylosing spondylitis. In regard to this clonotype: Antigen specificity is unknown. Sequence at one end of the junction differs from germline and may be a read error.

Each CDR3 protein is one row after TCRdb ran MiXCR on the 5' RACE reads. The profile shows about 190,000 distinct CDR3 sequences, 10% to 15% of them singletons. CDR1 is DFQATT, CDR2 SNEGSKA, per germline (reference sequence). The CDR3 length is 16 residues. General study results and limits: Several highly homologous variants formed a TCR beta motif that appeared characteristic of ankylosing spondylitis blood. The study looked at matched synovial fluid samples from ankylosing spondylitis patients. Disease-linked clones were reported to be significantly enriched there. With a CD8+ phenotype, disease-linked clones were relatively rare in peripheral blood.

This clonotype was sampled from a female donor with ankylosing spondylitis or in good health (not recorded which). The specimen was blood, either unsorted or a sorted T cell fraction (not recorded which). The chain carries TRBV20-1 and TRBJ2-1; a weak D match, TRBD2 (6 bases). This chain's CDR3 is CCAFVLARSSYNEQFF. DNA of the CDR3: TGCTGTGCTTTTGTACTAGCACGGAGCTCCTACAATGAGCAGTTCTTC.